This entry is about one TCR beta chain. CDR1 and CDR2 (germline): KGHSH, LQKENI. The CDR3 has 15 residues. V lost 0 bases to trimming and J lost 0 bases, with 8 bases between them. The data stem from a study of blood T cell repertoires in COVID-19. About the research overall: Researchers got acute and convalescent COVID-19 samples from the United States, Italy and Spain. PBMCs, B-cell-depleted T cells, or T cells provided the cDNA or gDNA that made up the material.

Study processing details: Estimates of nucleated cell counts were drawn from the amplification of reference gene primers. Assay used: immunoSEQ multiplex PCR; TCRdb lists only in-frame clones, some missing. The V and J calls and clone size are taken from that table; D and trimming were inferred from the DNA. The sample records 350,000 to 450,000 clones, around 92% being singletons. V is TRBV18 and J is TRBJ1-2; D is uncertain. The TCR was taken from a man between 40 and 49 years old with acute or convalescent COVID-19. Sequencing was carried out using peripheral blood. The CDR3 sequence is CASSPPGGANYGYTF. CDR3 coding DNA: TGTGCCAGCTCACCACCTGGCGGAGCTAACTATGGCTACACCTTC.